The 10 T cell receptor beta chains below all came from one sample that was sequenced in a study of cytomegalovirus exposure and HLA in healthy donors. Both 60 Vbeta primers and 13 Jbeta primers went into the PCR. Using immunoSEQ multiplex PCR, the repertoire was profiled, and TCRdb retains in-frame clones only, with some absent. The sample contains about 250,000 clones, roughly 91% of which appear only once. Sequenced material: PBMCs. Receptor source: a girl aged 2 to 10 in good health and CMV-seronegative.

The chain combines TRBV10-3 with TRBJ1-6, with D unresolved. Germline CDR1 reads ENHRY; CDR2 reads SYGVKD. The V end lost 3 bases, the J end lost 7 bases, and 4 bases lay between the germline ends. The CDR3 length is 12 residues. The CDR3, as DNA: TGTGCCATCAGTGATTTAAATTCACCCCTCCACTTT. Its protein product is CAISDLNSPLHF.

The rearrangement joins TRBV5-1 to TRBJ2-7; D possibly corresponds to TRBD2 (5 bases). In germline, CDR1 is SGHRS, CDR2 YFSETQ. This CDR3 region has 13 residues. Between the trimmed V and J ends, which lost 0 bases and 4 bases, there was a span of 8 bases. In DNA form, the CDR3 reads TGCGCCAGCAGCTTGGAACCGGGGTACGAGCAGTACTTC. This codes for CASSLEPGYEQYF.

As to this clone: Distinct nucleotide sequences in the sample also encode this CDR3. The rearrangement uses TRBV4-1 and TRBJ1-1, with D hard to call. Trimming left V 1 base short and J 4 bases short, with 7 bases between. CDR1 and CDR2 from the germline V gene are MGHRA and YSYEKL. The CDR3 extends over 13 amino acids. The CDR3 region is CASSQVPGTEAFF. The CDR3 DNA reads as TGCGCCAGCAGCCAAGTGCCGGGCACTGAAGCTTTCTTT.

The J gene is TRBJ2-7, the V gene TRBV30; D may be TRBD2 (6 bases). V lost 8 bases and J lost 3, with 17 bases in between. Germline CDR1 GTSNPN, CDR2 SVGIG (reference sequence). The CDR3 has 13 residues. CDR3 sequence: CARRGGKGYEQYF. CDR3 nucleotides: TGTGCCAGACGTGGGGGGAAAGGCTACGAGCAGTACTTC.

This chain uses TRBV27 with TRBJ2-3, with 9 bases that match TRBD1. Per the germline V gene, CDR1 is MNHEY and CDR2 is SMNVEV (reference sequence). CDR3 length: 14 amino acids. Germline trimming cut 6 bases from V and 5 bases from J; bases unmatched to any gene: 6. Written as DNA, the CDR3 is TGTGCCAGCAGCCGGACAGGGGTGAGAGATACGCAGTATTTT. This encodes CASSRTGVRDTQYF.

The chain recombines TRBV2 with TRBJ2-6; D gene unclear. Germline V gene sequence: CDR1 SNHLY, CDR2 FYNNEI. The CDR3 consists of 12 residues. The V gene lost 11 bases and the J gene lost 2 bases, with 7 bases spanning the gap. Here the CDR3 DNA reads TGTGCCGCGAAGACTGGGGCCAACGTCCTGACTTTC. Translating it yields CAAKTGANVLTF.

This clone has just a few counts. The chain links TRBV2 to TRBJ2-5, with 8 bases that match TRBD2. Trimming took 7 bases from V and 5 from J; bases not matched to a gene: 9. Germline CDR1 and CDR2: SNHLY and FYNNEI. CDR3 length equals 14 residues. Here the CDR3 DNA reads TGTGCCAGCACCCGGGAGGGCCATTCGGAGACCCAGTACTTC. Translated, it gives CASTREGHSETQYF.

V and J are TRBV7-9 and TRBJ2-7, with unresolved D. The CDR3 spans 14 residues. Trimming removed 4 bases at V and 2 bases at J, with 12 bases between. Germline values: CDR1 SEHNR, CDR2 FQNEAQ (reference sequence). DNA for the CDR3: TGTGCCAGCAGCTCTCTCGGGTCACCCTACGAGCAGTACTTC. The encoded protein is CASSSLGSPYEQYF.

The gene calls are TRBV9 and TRBJ2-5, with 8 bases that match TRBD2. CDR3 length equals 15 residues. Germline CDR1 and CDR2: SGDLS and YYNGEE. V shed 1 base, J shed 2 bases, and the junction held 4 bases outside the gene matches. The CDR3 nucleotides read TGTGCCAGCAGCGTAAGCGGGGGTTCACAAGAGACCCAGTACTTC. It codes for CASSVSGGSQETQYF.

The chain links TRBV9 to TRBJ2-7; D remains ambiguous. The ends were cut back, 5 bases at V and 5 bases at J, with 5 bases in the middle. There are 10 residues in the CDR3. Per germline, CDR1 SGDLS and CDR2 YYNGEE. CDR3: CASRLDEQYF. DNA for the CDR3: TGTGCCAGCAGATTAGACGAGCAGTACTTC.